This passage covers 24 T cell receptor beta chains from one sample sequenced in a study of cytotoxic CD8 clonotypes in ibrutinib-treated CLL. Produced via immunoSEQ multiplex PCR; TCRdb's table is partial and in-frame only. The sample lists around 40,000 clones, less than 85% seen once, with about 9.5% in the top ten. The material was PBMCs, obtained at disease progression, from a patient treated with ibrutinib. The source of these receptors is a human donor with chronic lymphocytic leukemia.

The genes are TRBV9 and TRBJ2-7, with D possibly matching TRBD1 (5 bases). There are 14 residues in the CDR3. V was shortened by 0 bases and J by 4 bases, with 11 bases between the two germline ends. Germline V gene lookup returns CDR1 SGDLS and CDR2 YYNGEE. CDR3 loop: CASSVAGFAYEQYF. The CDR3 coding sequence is TGTGCCAGCAGCGTAGCAGGGTTTGCGTACGAGCAGTACTTC.

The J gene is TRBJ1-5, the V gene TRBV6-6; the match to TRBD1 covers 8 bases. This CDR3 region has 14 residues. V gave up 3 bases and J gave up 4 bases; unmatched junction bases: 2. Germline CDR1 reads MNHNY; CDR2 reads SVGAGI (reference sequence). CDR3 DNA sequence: TGTGCCAGCAGTTATACAGGGGGGAATCAGCCCCAGCATTTT. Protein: CASSYTGGNQPQHF.

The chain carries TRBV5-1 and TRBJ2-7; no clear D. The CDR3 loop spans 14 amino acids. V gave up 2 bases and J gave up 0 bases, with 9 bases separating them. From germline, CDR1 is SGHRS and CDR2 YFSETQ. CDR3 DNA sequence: TGCGCCAGCAGCTTAGACACGGGCTCCTACGAGCAGTACTTC. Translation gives CASSLDTGSYEQYF.

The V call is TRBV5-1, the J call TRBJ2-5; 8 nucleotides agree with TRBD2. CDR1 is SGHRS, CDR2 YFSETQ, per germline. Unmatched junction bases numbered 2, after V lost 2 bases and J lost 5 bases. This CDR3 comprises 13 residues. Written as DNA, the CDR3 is TGCGCCAGCAGCTTTAGCGGGGCGGAGACCCAGTACTTC. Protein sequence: CASSFSGAETQYF.

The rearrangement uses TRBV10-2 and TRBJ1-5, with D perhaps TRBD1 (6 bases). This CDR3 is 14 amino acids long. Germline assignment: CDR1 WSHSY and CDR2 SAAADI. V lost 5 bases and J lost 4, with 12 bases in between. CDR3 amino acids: CASSLRQVNQPQHF. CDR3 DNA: TGCGCCAGCAGTCTGAGACAGGTTAATCAGCCCCAGCATTTT.

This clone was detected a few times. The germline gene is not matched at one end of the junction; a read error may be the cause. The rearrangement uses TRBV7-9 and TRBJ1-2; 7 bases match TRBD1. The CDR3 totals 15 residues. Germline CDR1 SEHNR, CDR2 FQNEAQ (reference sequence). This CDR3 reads CASTLRGQEVYGYTF. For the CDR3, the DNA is TGTGCCAGCACCTTACGCGGACAGGAGGTCTATGGCTACACCTTC.

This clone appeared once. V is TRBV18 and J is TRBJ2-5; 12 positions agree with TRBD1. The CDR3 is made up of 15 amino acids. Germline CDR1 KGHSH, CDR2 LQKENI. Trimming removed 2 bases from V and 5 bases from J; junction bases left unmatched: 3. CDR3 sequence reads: CASSPGTGGRETQYF. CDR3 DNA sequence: TGTGCCAGCTCACCAGGGACAGGGGGCAGGGAGACCCAGTACTTC.

The CDR3 nucleotides read TGTGCCAGCAGCATAAAGACTCTCGGTGGCTACACCTTC. Translating gives CASSIKTLGGYTF. The rearrangement joins TRBV9 to TRBJ1-2; D remains unclear. The length of the CDR3 is 13 residues. CDR1 SGDLS and CDR2 YYNGEE come from the germline V gene. V lost 4 bases to trimming and J lost 7 bases, with 14 bases between them.

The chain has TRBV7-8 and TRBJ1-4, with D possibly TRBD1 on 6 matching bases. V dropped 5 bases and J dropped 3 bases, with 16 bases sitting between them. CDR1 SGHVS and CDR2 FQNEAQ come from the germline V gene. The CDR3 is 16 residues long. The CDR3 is CASSALPTGPNEKLFF. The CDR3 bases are TGTGCCAGCAGCGCCCTCCCGACAGGACCTAATGAAAAACTGTTTTTT.

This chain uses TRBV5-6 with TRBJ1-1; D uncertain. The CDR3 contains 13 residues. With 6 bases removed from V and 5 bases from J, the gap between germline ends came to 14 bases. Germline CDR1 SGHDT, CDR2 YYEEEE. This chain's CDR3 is CASIPRGRTEAFF. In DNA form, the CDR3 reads TGTGCCAGCATCCCGCGGGGTAGAACTGAAGCTTTCTTT.

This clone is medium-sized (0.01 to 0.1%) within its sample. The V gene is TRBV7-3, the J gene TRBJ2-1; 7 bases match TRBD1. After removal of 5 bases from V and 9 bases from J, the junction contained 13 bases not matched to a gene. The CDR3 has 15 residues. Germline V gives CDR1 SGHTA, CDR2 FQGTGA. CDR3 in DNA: TGTGCCAGCAGCCCGGCGACAGGGTCAAGTTCTGAGCAGTTCTTC. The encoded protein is CASSPATGSSSEQFF.

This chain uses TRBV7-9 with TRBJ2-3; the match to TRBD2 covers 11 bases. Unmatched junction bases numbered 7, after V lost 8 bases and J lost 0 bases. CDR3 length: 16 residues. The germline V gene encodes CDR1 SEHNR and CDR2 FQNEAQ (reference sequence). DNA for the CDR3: TGTGCCAGCCACCAGACTAGCGGGGTGAGCACAGATACGCAGTATTTT. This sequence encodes CASHQTSGVSTDTQYF.

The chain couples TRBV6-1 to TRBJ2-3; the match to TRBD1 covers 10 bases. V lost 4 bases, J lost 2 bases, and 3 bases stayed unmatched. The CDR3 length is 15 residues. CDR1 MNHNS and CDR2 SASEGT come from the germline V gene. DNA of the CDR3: TGTGCCAGCAGTGCGACAGGGGGCTTCACAGATACGCAGTATTTT. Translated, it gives CASSATGGFTDTQYF.

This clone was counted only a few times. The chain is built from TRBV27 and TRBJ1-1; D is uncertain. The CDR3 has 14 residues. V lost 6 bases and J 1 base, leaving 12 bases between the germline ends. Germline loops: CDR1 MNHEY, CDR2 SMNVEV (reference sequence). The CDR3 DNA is TGTGCCAGCAGCCCTTTTCTAACGAACACTGAAGCTTTCTTT. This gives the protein CASSPFLTNTEAFF.

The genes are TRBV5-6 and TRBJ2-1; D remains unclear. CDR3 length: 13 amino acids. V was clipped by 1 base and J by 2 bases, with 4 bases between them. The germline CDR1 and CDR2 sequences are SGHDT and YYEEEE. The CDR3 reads CASSLTTYNEQFF. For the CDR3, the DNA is TGTGCCAGCAGCTTGACTACCTACAATGAGCAGTTCTTC.

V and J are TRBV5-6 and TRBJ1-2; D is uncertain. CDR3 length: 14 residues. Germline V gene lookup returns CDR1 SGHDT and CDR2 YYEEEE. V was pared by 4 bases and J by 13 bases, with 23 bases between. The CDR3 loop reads CASSLDYEGTDRTF. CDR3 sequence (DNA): TGTGCCAGCAGCCTGGATTATGAGGGTACCGACCGCACCTTC.

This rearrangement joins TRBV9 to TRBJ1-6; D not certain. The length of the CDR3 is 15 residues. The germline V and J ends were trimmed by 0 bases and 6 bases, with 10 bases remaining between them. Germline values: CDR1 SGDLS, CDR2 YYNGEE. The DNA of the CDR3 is TGTGCCAGCAGCGTAGACCCGGGAGGTAATTCACCCCTCCACTTT. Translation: CASSVDPGGNSPLHF.

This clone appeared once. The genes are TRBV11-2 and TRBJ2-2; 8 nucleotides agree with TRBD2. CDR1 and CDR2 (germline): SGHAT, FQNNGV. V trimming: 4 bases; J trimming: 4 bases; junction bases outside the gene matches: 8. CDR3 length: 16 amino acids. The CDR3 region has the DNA TGTGCCAGCAGCTCGATGACGGGGGGGCGCACCGGGGAGCTGTTTTTT. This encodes CASSSMTGGRTGELFF.

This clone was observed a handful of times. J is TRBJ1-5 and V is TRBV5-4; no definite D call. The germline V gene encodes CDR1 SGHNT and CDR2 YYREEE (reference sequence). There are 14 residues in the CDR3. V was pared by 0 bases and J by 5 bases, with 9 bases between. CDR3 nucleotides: TGTGCCAGCAGCTTGGAAGGGAGGGATCAGCCCCAGCATTTT. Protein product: CASSLEGRDQPQHF. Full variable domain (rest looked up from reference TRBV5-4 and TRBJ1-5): ETGVTQSPTHLIKTRGQQVTLRCSSQSGHNTVSWYQQALGQGPQFIFQYYREEENGRGNFPPRFSGLQFPNYSSELNVNALELDDSALYLCASSLEGRDQPQHFGDGTRLSIL.

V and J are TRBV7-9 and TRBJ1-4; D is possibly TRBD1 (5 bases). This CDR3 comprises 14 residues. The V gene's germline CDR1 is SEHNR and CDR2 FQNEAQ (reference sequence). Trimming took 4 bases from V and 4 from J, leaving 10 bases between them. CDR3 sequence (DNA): TGTGCCAGCAGCTCCGGGACCCGTAATGAAAAACTGTTTTTT. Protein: CASSSGTRNEKLFF. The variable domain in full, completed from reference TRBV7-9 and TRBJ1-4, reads DTGVSQNPRHKITKRGQNVTFRCDPISEHNRLYWYRQTLGQGPEFLTYFQNEAQLEKSRLLSDRFSAERPKGSFSTLEIQRTEQGDSAMYLCASSSGTRNEKLFFGSGTQLSVL.

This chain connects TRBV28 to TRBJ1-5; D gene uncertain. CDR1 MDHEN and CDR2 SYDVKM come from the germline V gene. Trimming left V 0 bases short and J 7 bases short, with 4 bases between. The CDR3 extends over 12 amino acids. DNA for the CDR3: TGTGCCAGCAGTTTATGGACGCAGCCCCAGCATTTT. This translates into CASSLWTQPQHF. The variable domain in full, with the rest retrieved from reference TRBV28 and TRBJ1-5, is DVKVTQSSRYLVKRTGEKVFLECVQDMDHENMFWYRQDPGLGLRLIYFSYDVKMKEKGDIPEGYSVSREKKERFSLILESASTNQTSMYLCASSLWTQPQHFGDGTRLSIL.

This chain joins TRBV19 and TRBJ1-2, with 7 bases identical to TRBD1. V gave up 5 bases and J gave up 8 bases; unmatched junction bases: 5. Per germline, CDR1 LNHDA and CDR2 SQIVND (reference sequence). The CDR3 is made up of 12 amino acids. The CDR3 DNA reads TGTGCCAGTAGTCCTTGGGACAGAGGCTACACCTTC. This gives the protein CASSPWDRGYTF.

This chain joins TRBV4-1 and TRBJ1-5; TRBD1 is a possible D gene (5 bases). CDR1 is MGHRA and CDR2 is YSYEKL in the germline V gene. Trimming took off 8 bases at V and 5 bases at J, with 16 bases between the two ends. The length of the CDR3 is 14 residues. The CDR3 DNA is TGCGCCAGCGCCCCAATAGGGGTGGATCAGCCCCAGCATTTT. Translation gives CASAPIGVDQPQHF.

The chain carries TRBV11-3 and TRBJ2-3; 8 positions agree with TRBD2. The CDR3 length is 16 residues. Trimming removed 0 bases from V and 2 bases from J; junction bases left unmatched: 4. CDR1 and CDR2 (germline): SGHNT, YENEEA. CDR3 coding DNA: TGTGCCAGCAGCTTAGATAGCGGGAAATCCACAGATACGCAGTATTTT. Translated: CASSLDSGKSTDTQYF.